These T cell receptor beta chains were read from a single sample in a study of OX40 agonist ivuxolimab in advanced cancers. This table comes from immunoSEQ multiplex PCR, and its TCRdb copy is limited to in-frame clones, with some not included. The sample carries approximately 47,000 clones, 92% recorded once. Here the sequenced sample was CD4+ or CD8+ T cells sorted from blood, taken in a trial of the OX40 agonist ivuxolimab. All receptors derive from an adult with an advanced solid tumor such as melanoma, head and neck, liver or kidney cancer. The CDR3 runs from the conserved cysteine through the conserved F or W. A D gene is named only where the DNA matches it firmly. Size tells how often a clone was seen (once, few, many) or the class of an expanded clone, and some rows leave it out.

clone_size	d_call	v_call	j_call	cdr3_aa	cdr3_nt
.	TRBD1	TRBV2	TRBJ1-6	CARKIEDRPDSPLHF	TGTGCCAGGAAGATCGAGGACAGGCCCGATTCACCCCTCCACTTT
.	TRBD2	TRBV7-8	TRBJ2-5	CASSSIAGGRETQYF	TGTGCCAGCAGCTCAATAGCGGGGGGGCGGGAGACCCAGTACTTC
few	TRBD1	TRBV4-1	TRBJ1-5	CASSQRTGSTQPQHF	TGCGCCAGCAGCCAGCGGACAGGGAGTACTCAGCCCCAGCATTTT
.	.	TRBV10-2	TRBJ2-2	CASGTRTTGELFF	TGCGCCAGTGGGACTCGGACCACCGGGGAGCTGTTTTTT
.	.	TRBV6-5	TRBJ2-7	CASSYSSSYEQYF	TGTGCCAGCAGTTACTCGAGCTCCTACGAGCAGTACTTC
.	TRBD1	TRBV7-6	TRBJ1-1	CASSHTGTGGADEAFF	TGTGCCAGCAGCCACACCGGGACAGGGGGCGCGGATGAAGCTTTCTTT
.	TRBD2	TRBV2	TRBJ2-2	CASSELAGATLNTGELFF	TGTGCCAGCAGTGAGCTAGCGGGGGCCACCTTGAACACCGGGGAGCTGTTTTTT
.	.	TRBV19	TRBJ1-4	CASTYRDTSNEKLFF	TGTGCCAGTACTTACCGGGACACCTCTAATGAAAAACTGTTTTTT
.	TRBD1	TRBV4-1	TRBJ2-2	CASSQASWDSTGELFF	TGCGCCAGCAGCCAAGCTAGCTGGGACAGCACCGGGGAGCTGTTTTTT
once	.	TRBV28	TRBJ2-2	CASSPGRELFF	TGTGCCAGCAGTCCGGGACGGGAGCTGTTTTTT
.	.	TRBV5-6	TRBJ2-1	CASSPGTGRAYNEQFF	TGTGCCAGCAGCCCCGGGACGGGTCGGGCCTACAATGAGCAGTTCTTC
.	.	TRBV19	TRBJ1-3	CATRMLDRKVDTIYF	TGTGCCACCCGGATGTTGGACAGAAAGGTGGACACCATATATTTT
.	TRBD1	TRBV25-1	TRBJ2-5	CASSGMTGARETQYF	TGTGCCAGCAGTGGTATGACAGGGGCCCGAGAGACCCAGTACTTC
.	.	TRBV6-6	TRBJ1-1	CASSSTMDLRTEAFF	TGTGCCAGCAGTTCCACGATGGATTTGCGGACTGAAGCTTTCTTT
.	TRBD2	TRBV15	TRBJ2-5	CATSGHPGLAGGYQETQYF	TGTGCCACCAGCGGACATCCGGGACTAGCGGGGGGGTACCAAGAGACCCAGTACTTC
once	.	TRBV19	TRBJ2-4	CASSTGFRGIQYF	TGTGCCAGTAGTACCGGGTTCCGGGGCATTCAGTACTTC
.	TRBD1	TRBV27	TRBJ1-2	CASTSTGGYGYTF	TGTGCCAGCACGTCTACAGGGGGCTATGGCTACACCTTC
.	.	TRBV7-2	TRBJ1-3	CASSATTVSGNTIYF	TGTGCCAGCAGCGCGACGACAGTCTCTGGAAACACCATATATTTT
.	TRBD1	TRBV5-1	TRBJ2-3	CASSLGQGPHTQYF	TGCGCCAGCAGCTTGGGACAGGGGCCACATACGCAGTATTTT
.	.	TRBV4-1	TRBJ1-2	CASSQANTYGYTF	TGCGCCAGCAGCCAAGCGAACACCTATGGCTACACCTTC
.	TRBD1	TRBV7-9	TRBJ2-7	CASSLATGTGEQYF	TGTGCCAGCAGCTTAGCGACAGGGACGGGGGAGCAGTACTTC
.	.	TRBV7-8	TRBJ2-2	CASSLKTGELFF	TGTGCCAGCAGCTTAAAGACCGGGGAGCTGTTTTTT
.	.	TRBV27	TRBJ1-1	CASNEIGQNTEAFF	TGTGCCAGCAATGAAATCGGACAGAACACTGAAGCTTTCTTT
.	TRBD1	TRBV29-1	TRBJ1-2	CSASGTGGGYTF	TGCAGCGCCTCCGGGACAGGGGGAGGCTACACCTTC
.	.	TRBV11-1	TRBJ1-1	CASSSTSGMNTEAFF	TGTGCCAGCAGCTCAACAAGCGGGATGAACACTGAAGCTTTCTTT
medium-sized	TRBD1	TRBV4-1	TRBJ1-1	CASSHPGTGWTEAFF	TGCGCCAGCAGCCACCCCGGGACAGGGTGGACTGAAGCTTTCTTT
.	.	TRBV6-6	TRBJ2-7	CASSLGTNYEQYF	TGTGCCAGCAGTTTGGGCACCAACTACGAGCAGTACTTC
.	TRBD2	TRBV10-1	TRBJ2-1	CASSPGLAGGNNEQFF	TGCGCCAGCAGTCCGGGACTAGCGGGGGGTAACAATGAGCAGTTCTTC
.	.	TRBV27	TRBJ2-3	CASEFVTGRDTQYF	TGTGCCAGCGAGTTTGTCACAGGCAGAGATACGCAGTATTTT
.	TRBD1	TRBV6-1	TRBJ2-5	CASSEGTGVGETQYF	TGTGCCAGCAGTGAAGGGACAGGGGTTGGGGAGACCCAGTACTTC